These 12 T cell receptor beta chains share one sample of origin, sequenced in a study of cytomegalovirus exposure and HLA in healthy donors. It was with 60 Vbeta and 13 Jbeta primers that the PCR ran. The data were produced by immunoSEQ multiplex PCR, yet TCRdb's version contains in-frame clones alone and is incomplete. Among approximately 130,000 clones listed, roughly four fifths were seen once. The sequenced material came from PBMCs. These receptors all come from a female donor in good health and CMV-seropositive.

This clone has just a few counts. The rearrangement uses TRBV29-1 and TRBJ2-7, with 10 bases that match TRBD1. Germline assignment: CDR1 SQVTM and CDR2 ANQGSEA. This CDR3 is built from 14 residues. V was clipped by 5 bases and J by 1 base; unmatched bases: 5. CDR3 in DNA: TGCAGCGTTACCGGGACAGGGGATTCCTACGAGCAGTACTTC. It is translated as CSVTGTGDSYEQYF.

This rearrangement joins TRBV27 to TRBJ1-1; D remains unclear. V lost 4 bases to trimming and J lost 1 base, with 13 bases between them. The CDR3 consists of 15 residues. Per the germline V gene, CDR1 is MNHEY and CDR2 is SMNVEV (reference sequence). As DNA, the CDR3 is TGTGCCAGCAGTTCCGGAGAGACCTGGAACACTGAAGCTTTCTTT. Amino acid sequence: CASSSGETWNTEAFF.

V gene TRBV13 combines with J gene TRBJ1-1, with D maybe TRBD1 (6 bases). Trimming took off 8 bases at V and 0 bases at J, with 16 bases between the two ends. Germline-derived CDR1 and CDR2 are PRHDT and FYEKMQ (reference sequence). The length of the CDR3 is 15 residues. The CDR3 is CASSVNREVNTEAFF. In DNA, the CDR3 is TGTGCCAGCTCCGTGAACAGGGAAGTGAACACTGAAGCTTTCTTT.

This sequence joins TRBV28 and TRBJ2-7; D perhaps matches TRBD1 (6 bases). The CDR3 extends over 12 amino acids. CDR1 and CDR2 (germline): MDHEN, SYDVKM. Trimming pared 5 bases from V and 4 bases from J, leaving 9 bases between. The CDR3 reads CASSPQGYEQYF. The CDR3 region has the DNA TGTGCCAGCAGTCCTCAGGGGTACGAGCAGTACTTC.

Turning to this clone: Other nucleotide sequences in the sample specify the same CDR3. V and J are TRBV28 and TRBJ2-5; TRBD2 aligns across 7 bases. CDR1 is MDHEN, CDR2 SYDVKM, per germline. After removal of 3 bases from V and 5 bases from J, the junction contained 6 bases not matched to a gene. CDR3 size: 14 residues. The CDR3 DNA reads as TGTGCCAGCAGTTTGTCGGGAGGTGGGGAGACCCAGTACTTC. It codes for CASSLSGGGETQYF.

The chain carries TRBV7-9 and TRBJ2-1, with a weak D call TRBD2 (5 bases). The V end was cut by 0 bases, the J end by 8 bases, with 8 bases between. This CDR3 is built from 13 residues. CDR1 and CDR2 (germline): SEHNR, FQNEAQ (reference sequence). CDR3 nucleotide sequence: TGTGCCAGCAGCTTAGCGAGCGGCGATGAGCAGTTCTTC. It specifies CASSLASGDEQFF.

This clone has just one count. This chain connects TRBV6-1 to TRBJ1-1, with a possible D match to TRBD1 (5 bases). Trimming took off 1 base at V and 3 bases at J, with 9 bases between the two ends. The CDR3 covers 14 residues. In germline, CDR1 is MNHNS, CDR2 SASEGT. CDR3 in amino acids: CASSEVGVHTEAFF. CDR3 sequence (DNA): TGTGCCAGCAGTGAAGTAGGGGTACACACTGAAGCTTTCTTT.

In this sample, this clone turned up once. The chain carries TRBV7-6 and TRBJ2-3, with TRBD1 matching 8 bases. This CDR3 is 15 amino acids long. The V and J ends lost 7 bases and 1 base, in that order; junction bases with no gene match: 7. Germline CDR1 and CDR2: SGHVS and FNYEAQ. CDR3 sequence: CASTSETGGTDTQYF. CDR3 coding DNA: TGTGCCAGCACCTCGGAGACAGGGGGCACAGATACGCAGTATTTT.

The chain has TRBV5-4 and TRBJ2-5; 12 nucleotides agree with TRBD2. The CDR3 consists of 15 residues. From germline, CDR1 is SGHNT and CDR2 YYREEE (reference sequence). J lost 5 bases, V lost 0 bases, and 2 bases had no gene match. This CDR3 reads CASSLGLAGGETQYF. CDR3 nucleotide sequence: TGTGCCAGCAGCTTGGGGCTAGCGGGAGGGGAGACCCAGTACTTC.

This clone was observed a few times. The gene calls are TRBV2 and TRBJ2-1; 8 positions agree with TRBD1. V dropped 5 bases and J dropped 8; count of bases not matched to a gene: 2. This CDR3 is 12 amino acids long. Germline V CDR1 and CDR2: SNHLY, FYNNEI. The CDR3 bases are TGTGCCAGCAGTTTACAGGGGGATGAGCAGTTCTTC. This translates into CASSLQGDEQFF.

This chain connects TRBV7-2 to TRBJ2-1, with D uncertain. CDR1 is SGHTA and CDR2 is FQGNSA in the germline V gene. Trimming pared 3 bases from V and 0 bases from J, leaving 6 bases between. This CDR3 contains 14 residues. CDR3 sequence reads: CASSFLASYNEQFF. The CDR3 nucleotides read TGTGCCAGCAGCTTTTTAGCCTCCTACAATGAGCAGTTCTTC. Variable domain in full (rest from reference TRBV7-2 and TRBJ2-1): GAGVSQSPSNKVTEKGKDVELRCDPISGHTALYWYRQSLGQGLEFLIYFQGNSAPDKSGLPSDRFSAERTGGSVSTLTIQRTQQEDSAVYLCASSFLASYNEQFFGPGTRLTVL.

This clone was observed a handful of times. This chain uses TRBV10-3 with TRBJ2-3, with TRBD1 matching 9 bases. This CDR3 is built from 15 residues. Unmatched junction bases numbered 5, after V lost 5 bases and J lost 2 bases. Germline V gives CDR1 ENHRY, CDR2 SYGVKD. The CDR3 nucleotides read TGTGCCATCAGTCGGGACAGGGTCCCCACAGATACGCAGTATTTT. Its protein is CAISRDRVPTDTQYF.